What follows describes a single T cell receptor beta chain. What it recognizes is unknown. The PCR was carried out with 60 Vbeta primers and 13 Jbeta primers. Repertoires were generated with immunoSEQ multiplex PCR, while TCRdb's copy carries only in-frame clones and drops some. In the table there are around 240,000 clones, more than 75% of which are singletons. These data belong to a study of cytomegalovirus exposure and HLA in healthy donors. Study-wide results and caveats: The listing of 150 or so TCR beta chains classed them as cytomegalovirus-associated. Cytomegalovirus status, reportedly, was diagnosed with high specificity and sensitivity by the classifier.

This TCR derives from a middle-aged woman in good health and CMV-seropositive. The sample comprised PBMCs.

In DNA form, the CDR3 reads TGTGCCAGCAGCTTGGGAAGGGCAGGGAATTCACCCCTCCACTTT. Amino acids: CASSLGRAGNSPLHF. This chain links TRBV5-4 with TRBJ1-6, with a possible D match to TRBD1 (5 bases). The CDR3 sequence is 15 residues long. V lost 0 bases and J lost 7, with 11 bases in between. The germline V gene encodes CDR1 SGHNT and CDR2 YYREEE (reference sequence).